This TCR beta chain came from a study of cytomegalovirus exposure and HLA in healthy donors. This PCR relied on a set of 60 Vbeta primers and 13 Jbeta primers. The assay was immunoSEQ multiplex PCR, and TCRdb's table has in-frame clones only and misses some. The repertoire shows some 130,000 clones; the top ten hold 1.7%. Comment on this clone: As yet, its antigen is unknown.

Germline V gives CDR1 SNHLY, CDR2 FYNNEI. J was trimmed by 6 bases and V by 7 bases; bases with no gene match: 7. The CDR3 contains 14 residues. Whole-study results and caveats: Follow-up analysis later connected one missense variant in DCLRE1C with trimming of TCR beta V- and J-genes. What was likely a sequencing artifact was a cluster of highly shared sequence variants.

The specimen sequenced was PBMCs. This chain uses TRBV2 with TRBJ1-5; TRBD1 matches 9 bases. This receptor was taken from a man aged 18 to 35 in good health and CMV-seronegative. The CDR3 is CASTRTGASQPQHF. Written as DNA, the CDR3 is TGTGCCAGCACCAGGACAGGGGCGAGTCAGCCCCAGCATTTT.